This T cell receptor (beta chain) was found in a study of a mutant IDH1 vaccine in newly diagnosed glioma. This CDR3 is 14 amino acids long. The germline gives CDR1 MNHNY, CDR2 SVGAGI (reference sequence). Deletions cut 0 bases from V and 8 bases from J, with 11 bases between. Some clones are missing from TCRdb's copy, which holds only in-frame ones; the method was immunoSEQ multiplex PCR. The profile shows some 80,000 clones, 85% to 90% of them singletons. Sample time point: week 23, last vaccination. With topical imiquimod, each dose of the vaccine consisted of 300 ug of mutant IDH1 20-mer peptide. As for this clone: Its cognate antigen is unknown.

This specimen was PBMCs, taken from a glioma patient whose treatment included an IDH1 peptide vaccine. V is TRBV6-6 and J is TRBJ2-1; D tentatively reads TRBD1 or TRBD2 (5 bases each). This clonotype was sampled from a woman aged 45-59 years with glioma. Here the CDR3 DNA reads TGTGCCAGCAGTTACTCGAGGGGTCGGGATGAGCAGTTCTTC. Residues: CASSYSRGRDEQFF.